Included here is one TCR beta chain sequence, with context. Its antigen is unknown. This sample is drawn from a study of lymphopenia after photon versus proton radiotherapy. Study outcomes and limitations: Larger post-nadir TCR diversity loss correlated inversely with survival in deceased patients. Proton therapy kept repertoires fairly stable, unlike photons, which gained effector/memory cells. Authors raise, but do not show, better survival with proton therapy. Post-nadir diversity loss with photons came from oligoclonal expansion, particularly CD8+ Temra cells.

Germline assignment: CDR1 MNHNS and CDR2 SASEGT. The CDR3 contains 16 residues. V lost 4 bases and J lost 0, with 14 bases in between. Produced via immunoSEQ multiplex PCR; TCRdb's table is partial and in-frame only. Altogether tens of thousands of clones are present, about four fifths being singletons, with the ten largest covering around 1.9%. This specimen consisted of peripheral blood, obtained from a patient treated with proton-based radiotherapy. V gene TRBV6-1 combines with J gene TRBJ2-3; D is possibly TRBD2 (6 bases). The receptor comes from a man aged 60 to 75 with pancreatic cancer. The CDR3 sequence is CASSAGAGPSTDTQYF. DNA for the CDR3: TGTGCCAGCAGTGCTGGAGCGGGTCCTAGCACAGATACGCAGTATTTT.